This T cell receptor (beta chain) came from a study of a mutant IDH1 vaccine in newly diagnosed glioma (dated by TCRdb to the early 2020s). With respect to the entire study: Patients received eight vaccinations in weeks 1, 3, 5, 7, 11, 15, 19 and 23, corresponding to visits V03 through V10. In the chemotherapy-containing groups, vaccination started alongside temozolomide cycles, whereas in patients who had radiotherapy alone it started 4-6 weeks after radiotherapy. Of the 25 to 40 treated patients, roughly 60% were male and approximately 38% were female, and the mean age was 40.4 years. Before enrollment, patients had received standard therapy of radiotherapy alone, temozolomide alone, or radiochemotherapy with temozolomide; most received the combination. Peripheral blood was collected at six visits: V03 (baseline), V05, V07, V10, V12 and V13. For exploratory analyses, about two dozen treated patients had longitudinal TCRB deep sequencing done wherever samples were available.

The paper's findings and limits, for the study overall: Availability determined which PBMC samples were chosen for TCRB deep sequencing. Changes in the top peripheral T cell clonotypes picked up by TCRB sequencing did not appear to be linked to pseudoprogression. According to the authors, sample limitations meant that analyses of patient blood samples could not be reproduced. Immune responses induced by the vaccine were seen in 90% to 95% of patients across multiple MHC alleles.

The protocol used for the library was the immunoSEQ multiplex PCR assay. Rearranged TCR beta chain sequences were amplified with the hsTCRB Kit following the manufacturer's protocol. TCRB libraries were sequenced on an Illumina MiSeq. In the source study's methods: The proprietary platform of the kit vendor was used for demultiplexing, trimming and gene mapping. TCRdb provides this immuneACCESS table in a form limited to in-frame rearrangements. Some clones are lacking; in checked studies, under half of them reflect an unresolved V gene, and why the rest are absent is not known. That table gives V, J and clone size, and the DNA gave D and trimming. Recorded for this sample are roughly 30,000 clones; roughly 90% of them occurred a single time. The ten largest clonotypes hold approximately 2.3% of the sample. Comments on this clone: Its antigen is currently not known. No base quality information exists; no much larger clone differs at one position.

Measured from the cysteine to the phenylalanine, the CDR3 is 15 residues long. Only CDR3 DNA remains: 45 bases, in frame from the first base. CDR1 MNHEY and CDR2 SMNVEV were looked up in the germline V gene (reference sequence). The V end loses 5 bases and the J end loses 4 bases, and a stretch of 14 bases separates them. The sample's time point label, in plain terms: week 23, last vaccination. Every vaccine dose consisted of 300 ug of a 20-mer mutant IDH1 peptide in Montanide, administered subcutaneously together with topical imiquimod. Newly diagnosed WHO grade 3 or 4 IDH1-mutant astrocytomas showing loss of nuclear ATRX were present in the donors. The samples were drawn from NOA16, a multicentre, single-arm, open-label phase I trial in Germany that tested a mutant IDH1 peptide vaccine in humans for the first time. Genomic DNA for TCRB sequencing was extracted from EDTA blood using the DNeasy Blood and Tissue Kit.

This TCR derives from a man between 35 and 55 years old with glioma. The sequence is built from TRBV27 and TRBJ1-4; a tentative D call is TRBD1 (5 bases match). Sequenced material: PBMCs, taken from a glioma patient whose treatment included an IDH1 peptide vaccine. The DNA reads as follows: TGTGCCAGCAGTAGCTCCGGGACCTTTAATGAAAAACTGTTTTTT. This encodes CASSSSGTFNEKLFF.